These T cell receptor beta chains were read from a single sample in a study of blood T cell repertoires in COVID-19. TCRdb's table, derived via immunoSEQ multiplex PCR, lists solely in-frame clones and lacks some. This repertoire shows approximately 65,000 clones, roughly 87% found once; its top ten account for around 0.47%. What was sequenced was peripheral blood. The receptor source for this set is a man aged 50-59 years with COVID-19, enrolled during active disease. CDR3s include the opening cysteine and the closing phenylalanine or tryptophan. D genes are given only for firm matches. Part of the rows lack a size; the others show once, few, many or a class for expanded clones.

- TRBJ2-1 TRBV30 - CAWSRPGNEQFF TGTGCCTGGAGCCGCCCGGGGAATGAGCAGTTCTTC
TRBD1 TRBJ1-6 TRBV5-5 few CASSADRASPLHF TGTGCCAGCAGCGCGGACAGGGCTTCACCCCTCCACTTT
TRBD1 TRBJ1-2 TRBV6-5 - CASSLGTGGGYGYTF TGTGCCAGCAGTTTGGGGACAGGGGGCGGCTATGGCTACACCTTC
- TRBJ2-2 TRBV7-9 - CASSSRTGSGELFF TGTGCCAGCAGCAGTAGAACTGGTAGCGGGGAGCTGTTTTTT
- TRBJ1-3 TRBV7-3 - CASSLGPGVSSGNTIYF TGTGCCAGCAGCTTAGGGCCAGGGGTGAGCTCTGGAAACACCATATATTTT
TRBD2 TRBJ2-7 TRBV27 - CASTLPPPGGAYEQYF TGTGCCAGCACCCTCCCGCCCCCGGGGGGGGCCTACGAGCAGTACTTC
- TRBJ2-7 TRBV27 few CASSLSPGTDLYEQYF TGTGCCAGCAGTTTATCCCCAGGGACTGACCTGTACGAGCAGTACTTC
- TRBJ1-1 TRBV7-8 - CASSLQGRLTNTEAFF TGTGCCAGCAGCTTACAGGGGCGGCTAACGAACACTGAAGCTTTCTTT
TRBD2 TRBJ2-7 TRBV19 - CASSISAGGLYEQYF TGTGCCAGTAGTATTTCCGCGGGAGGGTTGTACGAGCAGTACTTC
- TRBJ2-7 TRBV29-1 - CSVIRQTSHEQYF TGCAGCGTTATACGACAAACATCCCACGAGCAGTACTTC
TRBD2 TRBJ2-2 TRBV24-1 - CATSDPGRGRGGELFF TGTGCCACCAGTGATCCCGGGAGGGGGAGAGGCGGGGAGCTGTTTTTT
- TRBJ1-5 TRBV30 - CAFGGDEQPQHF TGTGCCTTCGGAGGCGACGAACAGCCCCAGCATTTT
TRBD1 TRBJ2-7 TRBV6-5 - CASSYWGQGGDEQYF TGTGCCAGCAGTTACTGGGGACAGGGGGGAGACGAGCAGTACTTC
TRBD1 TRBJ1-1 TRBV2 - CASSEWGQGARNTEAFF TGTGCCAGCAGTGAATGGGGACAGGGGGCGCGAAACACTGAAGCTTTCTTT
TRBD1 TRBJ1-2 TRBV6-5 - CASRPGQGYGYTF TGTGCCAGCAGGCCGGGACAGGGGTACGGCTACACCTTC
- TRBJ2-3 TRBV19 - CASSRGARGPDTQYF TGTGCCAGTAGTAGGGGCGCGAGAGGCCCAGATACGCAGTATTTT
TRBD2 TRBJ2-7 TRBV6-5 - CASSYSTSGRGEQYF TGTGCCAGCAGTTACTCGACTAGCGGGAGGGGTGAGCAGTACTTC
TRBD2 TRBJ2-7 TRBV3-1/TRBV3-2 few CASSQVQREFHEQYF TGTGCCAGCAGCCAAGTCCAGCGGGAGTTTCACGAGCAGTACTTC
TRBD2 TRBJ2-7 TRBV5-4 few CASSLRLAGGGGEQYF TGTGCCAGCAGCTTGCGGCTAGCGGGGGGGGGCGGCGAGCAGTACTTC
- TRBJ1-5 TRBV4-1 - CASSQDDRSGSLPQHF TGCGCCAGCAGCCAAGATGACAGGTCTGGTTCATTGCCCCAGCATTTT
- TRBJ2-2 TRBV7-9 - CASRADVPIAGELFF TGTGCCAGCAGAGCGGACGTTCCAATAGCCGGGGAGCTGTTTTTT
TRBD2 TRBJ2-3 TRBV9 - CASSESGISTDTQYF TGTGCCAGCAGCGAAAGCGGGATAAGCACAGATACGCAGTATTTT
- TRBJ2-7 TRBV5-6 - CASSSLQGGLARTEQYF TGTGCCAGCAGCTCGCTACAGGGGGGACTAGCTCGGACCGAGCAGTACTTC
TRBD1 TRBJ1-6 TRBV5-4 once CASSKDREPPLHF TGTGCCAGCAGCAAAGACAGGGAACCACCCCTCCACTTT
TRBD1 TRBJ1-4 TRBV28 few CASSPDRGEATNEKLFF TGTGCCAGCAGCCCTGACAGGGGGGAGGCAACTAATGAAAAACTGTTTTTT
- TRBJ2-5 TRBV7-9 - CASSLTSRETQYF TGTGCCAGCAGCTTAACTAGCAGAGAGACCCAGTACTTC
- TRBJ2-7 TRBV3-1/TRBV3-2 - CASSQDPSSYEQYF TGTGCCAGCAGCCAAGACCCGAGTAGCTACGAGCAGTACTTC
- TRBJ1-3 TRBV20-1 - CSAREGRTIYF TGCAGTGCCCGAGAGGGAAGAACCATATATTTT
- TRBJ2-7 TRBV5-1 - CASSNGYEQYF TGCGCCAGCAGTAACGGGTACGAGCAGTACTTC
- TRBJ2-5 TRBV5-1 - CASSSEGGRPQYF TGCGCCAGCAGCTCCGAGGGGGGGAGGCCCCAGTACTTC
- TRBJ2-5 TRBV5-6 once CASSWAPGGQETQYF TGTGCCAGCAGCTGGGCCCCTGGCGGGCAAGAGACCCAGTACTTC
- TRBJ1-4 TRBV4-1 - CASSQDRGVGEKLFF TGCGCCAGCAGCCAAGATCGGGGGGTGGGTGAAAAACTGTTTTTT
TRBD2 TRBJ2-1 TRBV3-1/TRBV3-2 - CASSQGLARSEQFF TGTGCCAGCAGCCAAGGACTAGCCCGCAGCGAGCAGTTCTTC
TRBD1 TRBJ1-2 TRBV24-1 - CATSDAGTGDVYGYTF TGTGCCACCAGTGATGCCGGGACAGGGGACGTCTATGGCTACACCTTC
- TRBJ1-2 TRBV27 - CASSLYWQGGYTF TGTGCCAGCAGTTTGTACTGGCAGGGCGGCTACACCTTC
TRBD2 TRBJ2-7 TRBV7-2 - CASAPGLAGNEQYF TGTGCCTCGGCCCCTGGACTAGCGGGAAACGAGCAGTACTTC
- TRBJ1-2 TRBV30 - CAWSKEGNYGYTF TGTGCCTGGAGTAAGGAGGGTAACTATGGCTACACCTTC
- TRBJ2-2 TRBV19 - CASANQATNTGELFF TGTGCCAGTGCTAATCAAGCGACGAACACCGGGGAGCTGTTTTTT
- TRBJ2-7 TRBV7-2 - CASSFRGGSSYEQYF TGTGCCAGCAGCTTTCGTGGGGGGAGCTCCTACGAGCAGTACTTC
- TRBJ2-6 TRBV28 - CASSLARQIGSGANVLTF TGTGCCAGCAGTTTAGCCCGACAGATAGGGTCGGGGGCCAACGTCCTGACTTTC
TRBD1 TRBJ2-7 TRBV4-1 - CASSQDPGQGIEQYF TGCGCCAGCAGCCAAGATCCCGGACAGGGAATCGAGCAGTACTTC
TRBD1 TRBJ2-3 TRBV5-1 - CASSFTLRQGPTDTQYF TGCGCCAGCAGCTTTACCCTGCGACAGGGCCCCACAGATACGCAGTATTTT
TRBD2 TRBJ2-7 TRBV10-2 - CASSPLHGTSGSSSYEQYF TGCGCCAGCAGTCCCCTCCACGGGACTAGCGGGAGTAGCTCCTACGAGCAGTACTTC
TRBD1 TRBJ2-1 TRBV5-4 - CASSLSRGGLNEQFF TGTGCCAGCAGCTTGAGTAGAGGGGGCCTTAATGAGCAGTTCTTC
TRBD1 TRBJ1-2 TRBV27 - CASSSIISSTGGYTF TGTGCCAGCAGTTCGATTATCTCCTCGACAGGGGGATACACCTTC
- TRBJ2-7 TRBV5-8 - CASSLRAGGTYEQYF TGTGCCAGCAGCTTGCGGGCAGGAGGCACCTACGAGCAGTACTTC
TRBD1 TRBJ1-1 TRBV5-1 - CASSFGQGGPEAFF TGCGCCAGCAGCTTCGGACAGGGCGGACCTGAAGCTTTCTTT